One and the same sample provided the 32 T cell receptor beta chains below, sequenced in a study of T cell changes during pregnancy in multiple sclerosis. Measured with immunoSEQ multiplex PCR; TCRdb has only the in-frame clones, and not every one. Of tens of thousands of clones in the sample, roughly 92% were seen once. The material was peripheral blood, obtained in the second trimester of pregnancy. All receptors derive from a female donor with multiple sclerosis, enrolled in a pregnancy study.

The V gene is TRBV29-1, the J gene TRBJ1-1; D perhaps matches TRBD1 (5 bases). This CDR3 region has 14 residues. Germline V gene lookup returns CDR1 SQVTM and CDR2 ANQGSEA. V gave up 4 bases and J gave up 0 bases, with 12 bases separating them. DNA for the CDR3: TGCAGCGTTGCAGGGAGGAAAATGAACACTGAAGCTTTCTTT. Its protein product is CSVAGRKMNTEAFF.

V gene TRBV7-9 combines with J gene TRBJ2-7; D perhaps matches TRBD2 (6 bases). This CDR3 has 13 amino acids. CDR1 and CDR2 (germline): SEHNR, FQNEAQ (reference sequence). Trimming pared 5 bases from V and 4 bases from J, leaving 12 bases between. Here the CDR3 reads CASSTGSPYEQYF. CDR3 DNA sequence: TGTGCCAGCAGCACCGGGAGTCCATACGAGCAGTACTTC.

The chain combines TRBV9 with TRBJ2-1; perhaps TRBD2 as D (5 bases). V lost 3 bases and J lost 7, with 20 bases in between. From germline, CDR1 is SGDLS and CDR2 YYNGEE. This CDR3 region has 16 residues. CDR3 residues: CASSASPSLASNEQFF. The CDR3 DNA sequence: TGTGCCAGCAGCGCCTCCCCCTCGCTAGCATCGAATGAGCAGTTCTTC.

This chain uses TRBV10-3 with TRBJ1-2; D remains unclear. V was shortened by 5 bases and J by 4 bases, with 11 bases between the two germline ends. The CDR3 loop spans 13 amino acids. The germline CDR1 and CDR2 sequences are ENHRY and SYGVKD. The CDR3 loop is CAISTGKAYGYTF. The CDR3 bases are TGTGCCATCAGTACCGGGAAGGCCTATGGCTACACCTTC.

V and J are TRBV5-8 and TRBJ2-3, with 13 positions matching TRBD2. V was pared by 0 bases and J by 3 bases, with 4 bases of the junction left unmatched. The CDR3 sequence is 17 residues long. The germline gives CDR1 SGHTS, CDR2 YDEGEE. CDR3 in DNA: TGTGCCAGCAGCTTGGGACTAGCGGGGGGCCCTACAGATACGCAGTATTTT. It specifies CASSLGLAGGPTDTQYF. Full variable domain (outside the CDR3, taken from reference TRBV5-8 and TRBJ2-3): EAGVTQSPTHLIKTRGQQATLRCSPISGHTSVYWYQQALGLGLQFLLWYDEGEERNRGNFPPRFSGRQFPNYSSELNVNALELEDSALYLCASSLGLAGGPTDTQYFGPGTRLTVL.

The chain has TRBV5-4 and TRBJ2-7; 7 bases map to TRBD2. J gave up 3 bases and V 4 bases, and 10 bases lay outside the gene matches. Germline V gives CDR1 SGHNT, CDR2 YYREEE (reference sequence). CDR3 length equals 15 residues. The DNA of the CDR3 is TGTGCCAGCAGCCCCCAATGGGGGGGAAACTACGAGCAGTACTTC. The encoded protein is CASSPQWGGNYEQYF. Combining the CDR3 with reference TRBV5-4 and TRBJ2-7 gives the whole variable domain ETGVTQSPTHLIKTRGQQVTLRCSSQSGHNTVSWYQQALGQGPQFIFQYYREEENGRGNFPPRFSGLQFPNYSSELNVNALELDDSALYLCASSPQWGGNYEQYFGPGTRLTVT.

The chain uses TRBV2 and TRBJ2-2, with D perhaps matching TRBD1 (6 bases). This CDR3 has 16 amino acids. Trimming cost V 5 bases and J 1 base, with 14 bases left between them. Germline assignment: CDR1 SNHLY and CDR2 FYNNEI. The CDR3 loop is CASSFTGTRNTGELFF. CDR3 bases: TGTGCCAGCAGTTTCACCGGGACAAGGAACACCGGGGAGCTGTTTTTT. The full variable domain, completed using reference TRBV2 and TRBJ2-2, is EPEVTQTPSHQVTQMGQEVILRCVPISNHLYFYWYRQILGQKVEFLVSFYNNEISEKSEIFDDQFSVERPDGSNFTLKIRSTKLEDSAMYFCASSFTGTRNTGELFFGEGSRLTVL.

The chain links TRBV4-1 to TRBJ2-2; 9 bases align to TRBD1. Germline V gene data show CDR1 as MGHRA and CDR2 as YSYEKL. V was pared by 0 bases and J by 6 bases, with 8 bases of the junction left unmatched. This CDR3 has 17 amino acids. The CDR3 DNA is TGCGCCAGCAGCCAAGAGGCCCCCGGACAGGGGTCCGGGGAGCTGTTTTTT. Translating gives CASSQEAPGQGSGELFF.

This chain joins TRBV4-1 and TRBJ2-1; TRBD2 agrees at 12 bases. Germline CDR1 reads MGHRA; CDR2 reads YSYEKL. The V segment lost 4 bases and the J segment 6 bases; nucleotides outside the gene matches: 7. CDR3 length equals 16 residues. The CDR3 DNA reads as TGCGCCAGCAGCCCCCCCCCTAGCGGGAGGGCCAATGAGCAGTTCTTC. It translates to CASSPPPSGRANEQFF.

V is TRBV12-5 and J is TRBJ2-1; no clear D gene. V was cut by 0 bases and J by 8 bases, with 8 bases left in between. Germline values: CDR1 LGHNT, CDR2 FRNRAP. The CDR3 has 13 amino acids. The CDR3 protein is CASGLVRGHEQFF. The CDR3 DNA reads as TGTGCTAGTGGTTTGGTACGTGGGCATGAGCAGTTCTTC.

This clone is a singleton in its sample. J is TRBJ2-3 and V is TRBV5-1; 13 nucleotides match TRBD2. In germline, CDR1 is SGHRS, CDR2 YFSETQ. The CDR3 runs to 17 residues. V trimming: 6 bases; J trimming: 0 bases; junction bases outside the gene matches: 7. The CDR3 reads CASTGLAGVTSTDTQYF. DNA for the CDR3: TGCGCCAGCACTGGACTAGCGGGAGTTACTAGCACAGATACGCAGTATTTT.

This chain links TRBV9 with TRBJ1-6; D is undetermined. Germline CDR1 is SGDLS and CDR2 is YYNGEE. With 4 bases removed from V and 7 bases from J, the gap between germline ends came to 6 bases. The CDR3 contains 12 residues. The chain's CDR3 is CASSPENSPLHF. For the CDR3, the DNA is TGTGCCAGCAGCCCCGAGAATTCACCCCTCCACTTT.

In the case of this clone: The same CDR3 arises from other DNA sequences in this sample as well. This rearrangement joins TRBV27 to TRBJ2-7; 7 bases fit TRBD2. This CDR3 region has 15 residues. V dropped 3 bases and J dropped 0; count of bases not matched to a gene: 5. CDR1 and CDR2 from the germline V gene are MNHEY and SMNVEV (reference sequence). The CDR3 spells CASSLGSSGSYEQYF. Written as DNA, the CDR3 is TGTGCCAGCAGTTTGGGGTCTAGCGGCTCCTACGAGCAGTACTTC.

The chain employs TRBV5-6 and TRBJ2-1, with 9 bases fitting TRBD2. CDR1 and CDR2 (germline): SGHDT, YYEEEE. This CDR3 is built from 16 residues. With 7 bases clipped from V and 5 bases from J, the junction kept 13 bases outside the gene matches. The CDR3, as DNA: TGTGCCAGCCAACTTGCCGTGGCGGGAGGGAACAATGAGCAGTTCTTC. This sequence encodes CASQLAVAGGNNEQFF.

This clone came up once. This chain joins TRBV6-1 and TRBJ1-5, with 11 nucleotides matching TRBD1. The CDR3 runs 17 residues. V lost 2 bases to trimming and J lost 4 bases; unmatched junction nucleotides: 7. The germline V gene has CDR1 MNHNS and CDR2 SASEGT. CDR3 nucleotide sequence: TGTGCCAGCAGTGAATGGGGACAGGGGGGGAGAAATCAGCCCCAGCATTTT. Translated: CASSEWGQGGRNQPQHF.

The chain employs TRBV10-3 and TRBJ2-3, with TRBD2 matching 14 bases. This CDR3 contains 15 residues. Germline V gene lookup returns CDR1 ENHRY and CDR2 SYGVKD. V lost 10 bases to trimming and J lost 8 bases; unmatched junction nucleotides: 11. CDR3 DNA: TGTGCCACCCGACTAGCGGGGGGGCCCGAGGGTACGCAGTATTTT. It codes for CATRLAGGPEGTQYF.

The chain joins TRBV5-1 to TRBJ2-7; D not resolved. CDR1 is SGHRS and CDR2 is YFSETQ in the germline V gene. Trimming removed 0 bases at V and 3 bases at J, with 10 bases between. The CDR3 covers 14 residues. The CDR3 sequence is CASSLAGRLYEQYF. The CDR3 region has the DNA TGCGCCAGCAGCTTGGCCGGCAGGCTCTACGAGCAGTACTTC. Full variable domain (missing parts from reference TRBV5-1 and TRBJ2-7): KAGVTQTPRYLIKTRGQQVTLSCSPISGHRSVSWYQQTPGQGLQFLFEYFSETQRNKGNFPGRFSGRQFSNSRSEMNVSTLELGDSALYLCASSLAGRLYEQYFGPGTRLTVT.

The rearrangement joins TRBV13 to TRBJ2-7; D perhaps matches TRBD2 (5 bases). Trimming took off 5 bases at V and 7 bases at J, with 18 bases between the two ends. CDR3 size: 14 residues. CDR1 is PRHDT and CDR2 is FYEKMQ in the germline V gene (reference sequence). In DNA form, the CDR3 reads TGTGCCAGCAGCCCTAGTATGGGAGCCCGGGAGCAGTACTTC. Translated, it gives CASSPSMGAREQYF. Full variable domain (missing parts from reference TRBV13 and TRBJ2-7): AAGVIQSPRHLIKEKRETATLKCYPIPRHDTVYWYQQGPGQDPQFLISFYEKMQSDKGSIPDRFSAQQFSDYHSELNMSSLELGDSALYFCASSPSMGAREQYFGPGTRLTVT.

The chain is built from TRBV20-1 and TRBJ2-7; D remains unclear. The length of the CDR3 is 9 residues. Trimming stripped 5 bases from V and 10 bases from J, with 9 bases between. Germline V CDR1 and CDR2: DFQATT, SNEGSKA (reference sequence). The CDR3 is CSAGASQYF. CDR3 DNA sequence: TGCAGTGCTGGTGCTAGTCAGTACTTC.

This chain connects TRBV15 to TRBJ2-1; 9 bases map to TRBD1. This CDR3 is 14 amino acids long. The germline gives CDR1 LNHNV, CDR2 YYDKDF (reference sequence). Trimming removed 4 bases from V and 6 bases from J; junction bases left unmatched: 4. In DNA form, the CDR3 reads TGTGCCACCAGCACCAGACAGGGGGGCAATGAGCAGTTCTTC. This translates into CATSTRQGGNEQFF.

The chain links TRBV7-8 to TRBJ2-3; maybe TRBD2 (6 bases). The V end was cut by 3 bases, the J end by 2 bases, with 12 bases between. Germline V gives CDR1 SGHVS, CDR2 FQNEAQ. The CDR3 spans 15 residues. Here the CDR3 DNA reads TGTGCCAGCAGCTTGCGGAGGGGACTCACAGATACGCAGTATTTT. This codes for CASSLRRGLTDTQYF.

The genes are TRBV15 and TRBJ2-7; unclear D gene. Germline values: CDR1 LNHNV, CDR2 YYDKDF (reference sequence). Trimming cost V 3 bases and J 4 bases, with 10 bases left between them. The CDR3 extends over 13 amino acids. The CDR3 nucleotides read TGTGCCACCAGCAGTCTAGTTTCTTACGAGCAGTACTTC. It is translated as CATSSLVSYEQYF.

About this clone itself: One junction end disagrees with the germline gene, perhaps due to a read error. The identical CDR3 is also encoded by other nucleotide sequences in the sample. V usage is TRBV28 and J usage is TRBJ2-7; D uncertain. The CDR3 runs to 11 residues. Germline V gives CDR1 MDHEN, CDR2 SYDVKM. Written as DNA, the CDR3 is TGTGCCAGCAGTCGGTATAACGAACAGTACTTC. Translated, it gives CASSRYNEQYF.

This chain uses TRBV7-9 with TRBJ1-1, with unresolved D. Per germline, CDR1 SEHNR and CDR2 FQNEAQ (reference sequence). The CDR3 spans 14 residues. Trimming took off 2 bases at V and 1 base at J, with 8 bases between the two ends. The CDR3 DNA reads as TGTGCCAGCAGCTTACGGGGTCCGAACACTGAAGCTTTCTTT. It specifies CASSLRGPNTEAFF.

This clone was seen only once. The chain couples TRBV4-1 to TRBJ1-3; 8 bases are a match to TRBD1. The CDR3 length is 16 residues. V dropped 3 bases and J dropped 7; count of bases not matched to a gene: 11. The germline CDR1 and CDR2 sequences are MGHRA and YSYEKL. Here the CDR3 DNA reads TGCGCCAGCAGCCAGCAACTCCAGGGGGCGGGCAACACCATATATTTT. This encodes CASSQQLQGAGNTIYF.

The CDR3 region has the DNA TGTGCCAGCAGCCCAATTGCCGGGACACTTATCTACGAGCAGTACTTC. It codes for CASSPIAGTLIYEQYF. This sequence joins TRBV11-3 and TRBJ2-7; maybe TRBD1 (6 bases). Germline loops: CDR1 SGHNT, CDR2 YENEEA. The V end was cut by 5 bases, the J end by 3 bases, with 20 bases between. The CDR3 is 16 residues long.

A few counts support this clone. The chain uses TRBV10-3 and TRBJ2-3; perhaps TRBD1 as D (5 bases). The CDR3 is 13 amino acids. V was shortened by 4 bases and J by 3 bases, with 8 bases between the two germline ends. Germline CDR1 is ENHRY and CDR2 is SYGVKD. The CDR3 loop reads CAISGPGTDTQYF. The CDR3 DNA is TGTGCCATCAGTGGTCCAGGGACAGATACGCAGTATTTT.

V usage is TRBV28 and J usage is TRBJ2-5, with 8 positions matching TRBD1. Trimming cost V 4 bases and J 4 bases; bases outside gene matches: 5. The CDR3 is made up of 14 amino acids. Germline V gene lookup returns CDR1 MDHEN and CDR2 SYDVKM. This CDR3 reads CASSSTGVGETQYF. CDR3 coding DNA: TGTGCCAGCAGTTCGACAGGGGTTGGAGAGACCCAGTACTTC.

This clone showed up just once. The gene calls are TRBV5-1 and TRBJ2-7, with 10 bases lining up with TRBD1. The germline gives CDR1 SGHRS, CDR2 YFSETQ. The V segment lost 5 bases and the J segment 5 bases; nucleotides outside the gene matches: 10. The CDR3 runs 15 residues. CDR3 bases: TGCGCCAGCAGGGACACGGGACAGGGGTCCCACGAGCAGTACTTC. Amino acids: CASRDTGQGSHEQYF.

The chain employs TRBV19 and TRBJ2-3, with D tentatively TRBD2 (6 bases). Looked up from germline, CDR1 is LNHDA and CDR2 is SQIVND (reference sequence). The CDR3 has 15 residues. The V and J ends lost 4 bases and 4 bases respectively, with 15 bases between them. CDR3 sequence: CASSTPGTLPDTQYF. The CDR3, as DNA: TGTGCCAGTAGTACCCCCGGGACTCTGCCAGATACGCAGTATTTT.

The chain links TRBV7-2 to TRBJ1-2; no reliable D call. The CDR3 totals 12 residues. Germline V gene sequence: CDR1 SGHTA, CDR2 FQGNSA. The V end was cut by 3 bases, the J end by 2 bases, with 4 bases between. The CDR3 DNA reads TGTGCCAGCAGCTTTCTAAACTATGGCTACACCTTC. Its protein is CASSFLNYGYTF.

V is TRBV7-2 and J is TRBJ1-1; unclear D gene. V was pared by 5 bases and J by 4 bases, with 17 bases between. This CDR3 has 15 amino acids. The germline V gene encodes CDR1 SGHTA and CDR2 FQGNSA. In DNA, the CDR3 is TGTGCCAGCAGCCCAAGGCCCAATCCGGGCACTGAAGCTTTCTTT. It encodes CASSPRPNPGTEAFF.